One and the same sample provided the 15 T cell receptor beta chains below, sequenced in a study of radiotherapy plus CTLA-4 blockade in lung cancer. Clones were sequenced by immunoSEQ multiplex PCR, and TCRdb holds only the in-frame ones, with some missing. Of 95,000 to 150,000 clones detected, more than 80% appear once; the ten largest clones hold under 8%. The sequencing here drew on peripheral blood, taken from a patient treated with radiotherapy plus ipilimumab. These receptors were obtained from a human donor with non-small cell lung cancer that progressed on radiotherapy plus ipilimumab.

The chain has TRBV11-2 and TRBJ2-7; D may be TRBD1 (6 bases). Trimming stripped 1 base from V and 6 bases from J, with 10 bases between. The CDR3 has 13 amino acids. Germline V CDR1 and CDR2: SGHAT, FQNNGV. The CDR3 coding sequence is TGTGCCAGCAGCTTAGGGACAGTTCCCGAGCAGTACTTC. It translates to CASSLGTVPEQYF.

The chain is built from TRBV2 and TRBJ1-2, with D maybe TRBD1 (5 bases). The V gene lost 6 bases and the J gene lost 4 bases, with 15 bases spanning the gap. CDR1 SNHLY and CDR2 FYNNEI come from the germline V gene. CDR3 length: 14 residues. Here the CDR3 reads CASRFRGAVYGYTF. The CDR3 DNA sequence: TGTGCCAGCAGATTCCGAGGGGCCGTCTATGGCTACACCTTC.

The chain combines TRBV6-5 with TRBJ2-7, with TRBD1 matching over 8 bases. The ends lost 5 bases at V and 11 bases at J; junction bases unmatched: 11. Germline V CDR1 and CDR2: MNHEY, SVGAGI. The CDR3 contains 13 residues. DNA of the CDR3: TGTGCCAGCAGTGACCCACAAAACAGGGGGGAGTACTTC. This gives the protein CASSDPQNRGEYF.

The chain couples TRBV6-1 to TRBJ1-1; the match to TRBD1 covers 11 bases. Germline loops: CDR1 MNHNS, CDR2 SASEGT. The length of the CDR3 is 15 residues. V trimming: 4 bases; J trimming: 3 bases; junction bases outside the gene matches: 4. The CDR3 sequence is CASSVDRGLDTEAFF. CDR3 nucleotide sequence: TGTGCCAGCAGTGTGGACAGGGGGCTCGACACTGAAGCTTTCTTT.

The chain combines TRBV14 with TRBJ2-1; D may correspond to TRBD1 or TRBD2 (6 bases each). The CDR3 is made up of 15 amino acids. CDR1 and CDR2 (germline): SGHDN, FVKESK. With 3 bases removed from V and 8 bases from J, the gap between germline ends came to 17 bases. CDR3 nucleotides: TGTGCCAGCAGCCAGAGCCGGGGGCGAAAGGATGAGCAGTTCTTC. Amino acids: CASSQSRGRKDEQFF. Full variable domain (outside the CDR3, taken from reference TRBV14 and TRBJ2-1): EAGVTQFPSHSVIEKGQTVTLRCDPISGHDNLYWYRRVMGKEIKFLLHFVKESKQDESGMPNNRFLAERTGGTYSTLKVQPAELEDSGVYFCASSQSRGRKDEQFFGPGTRLTVL.

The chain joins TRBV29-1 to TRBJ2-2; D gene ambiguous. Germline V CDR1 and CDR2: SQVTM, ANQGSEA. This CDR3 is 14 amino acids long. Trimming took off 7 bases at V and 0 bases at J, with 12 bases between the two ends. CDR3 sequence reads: CSGGRDTNTGELFF. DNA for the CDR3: TGCAGCGGTGGTAGAGACACGAACACCGGGGAGCTGTTTTTT.

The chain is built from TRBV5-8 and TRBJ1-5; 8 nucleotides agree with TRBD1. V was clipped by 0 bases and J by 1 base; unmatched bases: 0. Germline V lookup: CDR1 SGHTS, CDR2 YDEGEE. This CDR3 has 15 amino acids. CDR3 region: CASSLGTGSNQPQHF. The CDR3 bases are TGTGCCAGCAGCTTGGGGACAGGGAGCAATCAGCCCCAGCATTTT.

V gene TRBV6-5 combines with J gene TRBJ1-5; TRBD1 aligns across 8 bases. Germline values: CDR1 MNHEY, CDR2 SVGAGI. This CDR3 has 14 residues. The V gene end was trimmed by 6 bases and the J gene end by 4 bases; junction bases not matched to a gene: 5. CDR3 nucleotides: TGTGCCAGCAGGTCAGGGGGCAGGAATCAGCCCCAGCATTTT. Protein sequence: CASRSGGRNQPQHF.

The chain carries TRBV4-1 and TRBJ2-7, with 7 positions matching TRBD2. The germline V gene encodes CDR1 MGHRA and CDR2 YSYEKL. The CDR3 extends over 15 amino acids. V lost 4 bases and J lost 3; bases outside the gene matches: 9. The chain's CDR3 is CASSRGSAGDYEQYF. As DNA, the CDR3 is TGCGCCAGCAGCCGGGGGTCGGCGGGGGACTACGAGCAGTACTTC.

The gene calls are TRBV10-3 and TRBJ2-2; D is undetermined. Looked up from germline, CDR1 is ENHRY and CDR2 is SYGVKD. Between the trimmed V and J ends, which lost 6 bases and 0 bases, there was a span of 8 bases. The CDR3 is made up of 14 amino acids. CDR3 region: CAISPGANTGELFF. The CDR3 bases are TGTGCCATCAGCCCGGGCGCGAACACCGGGGAGCTGTTTTTT.

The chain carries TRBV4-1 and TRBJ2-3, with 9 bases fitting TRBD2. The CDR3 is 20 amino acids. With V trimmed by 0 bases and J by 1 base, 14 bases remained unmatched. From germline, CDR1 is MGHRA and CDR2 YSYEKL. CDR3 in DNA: TGCGCCAGCAGCCAAGAATCAGCCCAGGTAGCGGGAGTTGGCACAGATACGCAGTATTTT. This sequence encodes CASSQESAQVAGVGTDTQYF.

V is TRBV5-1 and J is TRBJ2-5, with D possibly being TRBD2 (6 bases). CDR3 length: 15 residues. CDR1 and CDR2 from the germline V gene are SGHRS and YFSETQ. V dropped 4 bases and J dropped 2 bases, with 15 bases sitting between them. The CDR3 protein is CASSGGKARQETQYF. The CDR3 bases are TGCGCCAGCAGCGGGGGGAAGGCCAGGCAAGAGACCCAGTACTTC.

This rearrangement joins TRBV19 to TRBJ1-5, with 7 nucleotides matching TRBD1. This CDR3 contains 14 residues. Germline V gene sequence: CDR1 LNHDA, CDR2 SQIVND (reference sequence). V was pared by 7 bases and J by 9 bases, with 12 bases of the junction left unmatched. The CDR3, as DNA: TGTGCCAGTATGGTCGACAGGGATGTTGCGCCCCAGCATTTT. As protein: CASMVDRDVAPQHF.

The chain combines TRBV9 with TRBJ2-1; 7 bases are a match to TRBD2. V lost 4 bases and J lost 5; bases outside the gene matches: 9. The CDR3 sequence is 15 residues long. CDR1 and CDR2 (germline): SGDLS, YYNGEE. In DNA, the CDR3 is TGTGCCAGCAGCCAGACCGGGACTAAGGACAATGAGCAGTTCTTC. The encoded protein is CASSQTGTKDNEQFF. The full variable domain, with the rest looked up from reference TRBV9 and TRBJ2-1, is DSGVTQTPKHLITATGQRVTLRCSPRSGDLSVYWYQQSLDQGLQFLIQYYNGEERAKGNILERFSAQQFPDLHSELNLSSLELGDSALYFCASSQTGTKDNEQFFGPGTRLTVL.

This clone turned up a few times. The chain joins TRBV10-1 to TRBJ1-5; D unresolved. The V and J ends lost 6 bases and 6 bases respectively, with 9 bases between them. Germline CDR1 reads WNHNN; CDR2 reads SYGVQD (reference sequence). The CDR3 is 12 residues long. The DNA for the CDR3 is TGCGCCAGCAGCGAGACGGGTCAGCCCCAGCATTTT. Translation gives CASSETGQPQHF.